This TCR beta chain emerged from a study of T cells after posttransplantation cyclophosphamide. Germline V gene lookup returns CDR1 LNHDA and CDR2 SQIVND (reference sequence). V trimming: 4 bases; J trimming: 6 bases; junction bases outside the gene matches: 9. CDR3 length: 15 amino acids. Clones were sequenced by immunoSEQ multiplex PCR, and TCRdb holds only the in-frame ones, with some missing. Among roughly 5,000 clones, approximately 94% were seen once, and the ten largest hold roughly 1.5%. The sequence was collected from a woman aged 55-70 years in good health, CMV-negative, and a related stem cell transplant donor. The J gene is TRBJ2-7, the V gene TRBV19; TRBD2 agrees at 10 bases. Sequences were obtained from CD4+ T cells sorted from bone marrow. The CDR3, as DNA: TGTGCCAGTAGTACCTTAGCGGGAGGCTCCCCCGAGCAGTACTTC. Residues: CASSTLAGGSPEQYF.